A selection of T cell receptor beta chains follows, all from one sample in a study of PD-L1 blockade in urothelial cancer. Some clones are missing from TCRdb's copy, which holds only in-frame ones; the method was immunoSEQ multiplex PCR. Altogether about 30,000 clones are present, 84% being singletons, with the ten largest covering around 14%. Sequences were derived from PBMCs, sampled around atezolizumab (anti-PD-L1) treatment. The receptors were gathered from a man between 60 and 75 years old with urothelial cancer. Both conserved end residues are trimmed from each CDR3.

v_call	j_call	cdr3_aa
TRBV7-2	TRBJ2-1	ASSVNGDYSYYNEQF
TRBV4-2	TRBJ1-5	ASSQDRVQPQH
TRBV28	TRBJ2-3	ASRGGPGLNPGPEGDTQY
TRBV28	TRBJ1-1	ASPPAGQGTEAF
TRBV2	TRBJ2-7	ASSAVEGGEQY
TRBV19	TRBJ2-5	ASSSWTSGQETQY
TRBV9	TRBJ2-1	ASSVREREGPDDEQF
TRBV5-1	TRBJ1-5	ASSLDSRQPQH
TRBV30	TRBJ1-3	AWSVVRTSSGNTIY
TRBV4-2	TRBJ1-2	ASSPKGRRVLPATGPTNYGYT
TRBV2	TRBJ1-4	ASSEDLIVSGKKLF
TRBV9	TRBJ2-5	ASSVEGGGPSETQY
TRBV19	TRBJ1-2	ASSGSPRDGYT
TRBV2	TRBJ2-1	ASSESGREGINEQF
TRBV6-5	TRBJ1-1	ASRESGYEAF
TRBV7-2	TRBJ2-5	ASSLRTGGLKETQY